Below, one T cell receptor beta chain is given with its context. TCRdb reprocessed the RT-PCR reads with MiXCR, giving one entry per CDR3 protein. The sample includes about 700,000 distinct CDR3 sequences, over 11% of them seen just once. This sample was included in a study of response to subunit inactivated influenza vaccine. The sequencing used PBMCs from blood, collected around two weeks before vaccination. This sequence originates from a man aged 45-65 years who received an inactivated influenza vaccine.

In DNA form, the CDR3 reads TGTGCCAGCATTACTCTAGCGGGGACAAAATACGAGCAGTACTTC. It specifies CASITLAGTKYEQYF. The V and J genes are TRBV9 and TRBJ2-7, with 9 positions matching TRBD2. This CDR3 contains 15 residues. The ends lost 6 bases at V and 4 bases at J; junction bases unmatched: 11. Germline CDR1 and CDR2: SGDLS and YYNGEE.